This T cell receptor beta chain was recorded in a study of blood T cell repertoires in COVID-19 (dated by TCRdb to 2018 to 2021). At the level of the whole study: Collaborator samples came from the United States, Italy and Spain and covered acute and convalescent phases of COVID-19. Subjects who had been exposed to COVID-19, were actively infected with it, or had recovered from it provided the deeply sampled blood TCRbeta repertoires that made up the dataset. Where available, HLA class I and class II types were obtained from metadata supplied by the sample provider rather than from assay-based typing. Samples came from the ongoing ImmuneRACE study (first 160 participants) plus 1,254 subjects from 6 global collaborators. Nearly every sample came with metadata listing a de-identified subject ID, COVID-19 status, age in years and sex. The prospective study material was composed of cDNA or gDNA derived from T cells, B-cell-depleted T cells, or PBMCs. The repertoires were made available in a free public database intended to serve as a resource for research on the immune response to SARS-CoV-2. Points the paper makes about the study in general: Clinical and demographic metadata were provided uncurated, with the amount varying by source and participant.

The immunoSEQ Assay, a bias-controlled multiplex PCR, was used to amplify TCRbeta CDR3 regions from genomic DNA. Regarding the original processing steps: Within the assay, amplification of reference gene primers was used to estimate how many nucleated cells each sample contained. Sequence reads were collapsed and filtered to measure the absolute abundance of every unique TCRbeta CDR3 rearrangement. For each sample, productive Simpson clonality was calculated as the square root of Simpson's diversity index over productive rearrangements. TCRdb re-hosts the immuneACCESS table, in-frame sequences only. Its copies lack some clones; in the studies checked, an unresolved V gene accounts for under half of them, and the cause for the rest is not known. The V and J calls and clone size come from that table; D and trimming were worked out from the DNA. This sample lists 200,000 to 300,000 clones; 70% to 90% were detected once. The ten largest account for approximately 0.7% of the sample.

V is trimmed back by 4 bases and J by 11 bases, and the junction contains 7 bases that no gene match accounts for. The germline V gene sets CDR1 to SGHTA and CDR2 to FQGNSA. Including the terminal cysteine and phenylalanine, the CDR3 comprises 14 residues. Only the CDR3 part of the read is kept: 42 bases, read in frame from the first base. Each collaborating institution followed its own protocols to collect whole blood in K2EDTA tubes. For TCRbeta analysis, collaborators shipped samples as frozen whole blood, isolated PBMCs, or DNA extracted from either of those sample types. This clone was detected a few times. What antigen it recognizes has not been identified. Nothing much larger sits one base from this clone, and base qualities are not available.

The sequence was collected from a human donor in a cohort sampled during active COVID-19. The chain uses TRBV7-2 and TRBJ1-5; 11 junctional bases match TRBD1. What was sequenced was peripheral blood. The CDR3 corresponds to CASSWDRGYGAQHF. At the DNA level, the sequence is TGTGCCAGCAGCTGGGACAGGGGGTATGGTGCCCAGCATTTT.